This T cell receptor beta chain derives from a study of blood T cell repertoires in COVID-19. This clone has only a few counts. The CDR3 contains 15 residues. Per germline, CDR1 SGHDT and CDR2 YYEEEE. J gave up 5 bases and V 0 bases, and 7 bases lay outside the gene matches. Sequencing was performed with immunoSEQ multiplex PCR; in TCRdb, only in-frame clones are kept and a portion is missing. Of 300,000 to 400,000 clones listed, almost 90% were seen once; the top ten hold 2.5% to 3.5%. V and J are TRBV5-6 and TRBJ1-2; 7 bases match TRBD1. The sequence was obtained from a woman aged 25-40 years with COVID-19, enrolled during active disease. Sequenced sample: peripheral blood. CDR3 sequence: CASSLADRVSYGYTF. The DNA for the CDR3 is TGTGCCAGCAGCTTGGCAGACAGGGTTTCATATGGCTACACCTTC.